The 9 T cell receptor beta chains in this list originate from one sample, sequenced in a study of T cell repertoires in cytomegalovirus infection. MiXCR was run by TCRdb on the reads, yielding one entry per CDR3 protein. The profile shows under 850,000 distinct CDR3 sequences, less than 40% of them singletons. The sequencing sample was made of PBMCs. The receptors shown here come from a human donor in good health (CMV status not recorded). Some clones in this sample may be carry-over from other donors' samples.

The chain recombines TRBV6-1 with TRBJ2-2; D not resolved. The V and J ends lost 4 bases and 5 bases respectively, with 14 bases between them. The CDR3 sequence is 15 residues long. Germline-derived CDR1 and CDR2 are MNHNS and SASEGT. The chain's CDR3 is CASSALSRKTGELFF. The CDR3 DNA follows: TGTGCCAGCAGTGCGCTCTCGAGAAAGACCGGGGAGCTGTTTTTT.

This clonotype was seen many times. This chain uses TRBV4-1 with TRBJ1-2, with D possibly matching TRBD1 (6 bases). This CDR3 contains 16 residues. The germline V and J ends were trimmed by 1 base and 4 bases, with 16 bases remaining between them. Per germline, CDR1 MGHRA and CDR2 YSYEKL. For the CDR3, the DNA is TGCGCCAGCAGCCAAGGGGACACCACGGGACTCTATGGCTACACCTTC. Amino acid sequence: CASSQGDTTGLYGYTF.

The chain has TRBV5-1 and TRBJ2-5, with D possibly being TRBD1 or TRBD2 (5 bases each). Germline loops: CDR1 SGHRS, CDR2 YFSETQ. This CDR3 spans 18 amino acids. Trimming pared 3 bases from V and 4 bases from J, leaving 25 bases between. CDR3 loop: CASSSPGAELRLGETQYF. CDR3 sequence (DNA): TGCGCCAGCAGCTCACCCGGGGCGGAGCTACGATTGGGAGAGACCCAGTACTTC.

This rearrangement joins TRBV6-1 to TRBJ2-3; a weak D match, TRBD2 (5 bases). The CDR3 consists of 16 residues. Trimming removed 0 bases from V and 1 base from J, with 11 bases in between. Germline CDR1 MNHNS, CDR2 SASEGT. CDR3 DNA: TGTGCCAGCAGTGAAGCGGCATGGGGAGGCACAGATACGCAGTATTTT. Protein product: CASSEAAWGGTDTQYF.

In its sample, this clonotype was seen once. V is TRBV2 and J is TRBJ1-5; D remains ambiguous. This CDR3 has 15 residues. V was trimmed by 2 bases and J by 9 bases, leaving 17 bases between them. Per the germline V gene, CDR1 is SNHLY and CDR2 is FYNNEI. CDR3: CASSEILLGSPPQHF. The CDR3 coding sequence is TGTGCCAGCAGTGAAATTCTGCTGGGGAGTCCGCCCCAGCATTTT. The entire variable domain, with the rest obtained from reference TRBV2 and TRBJ1-5, is as follows: EPEVTQTPSHQVTQMGQEVILRCVPISNHLYFYWYRQILGQKVEFLVSFYNNEISEKSEIFDDQFSVERPDGSNFTLKIRSTKLEDSAMYFCASSEILLGSPPQHFGDGTRLSIL.

On this clonotype: One base away lies a much larger clone, so this may be a sequencing read error. The V gene is TRBV7-8, the J gene TRBJ2-7; weak D call: TRBD1 (6 bases). Per the germline V gene, CDR1 is SGHVS and CDR2 is FQNEAQ. The CDR3 length is 16 residues. The CDR3: CACSSSLETGPYEQYF. The CDR3 DNA sequence: TGTGCCTGCAGCTCCTCCTTGGAGACAGGACCCTACGAGCAGTACTTC.

This clonotype was seen a few times. This chain uses TRBV29-1 with TRBJ1-1; TRBD1 might be the D (6 bases). This CDR3 spans 16 amino acids. From germline, CDR1 is SQVTM and CDR2 ANQGSEA. The V and J ends lost 5 bases and 7 bases respectively, with 26 bases between them. CDR3 sequence (DNA): TGCAGCGTTTCCCCGACGGGACACGTAAGACCGCGTGAAGCTTTCTTT. Translated, it gives CSVSPTGHVRPREAFF.

As concerns this clonotype: The CDR3 ends on some other residue instead of the conserved phenylalanine or tryptophan, so this is likely a read error. This chain connects TRBV7-2 to TRBJ2-3; D might be TRBD1 (5 bases). Germline assignment: CDR1 SGHTA and CDR2 FQGNSA. The CDR3 has 15 residues. The CDR3 here is CASSVGVPGTETQYC. In nucleotides, the CDR3 is TGTGCCAGCAGCGTAGGGGTCCCAGGCACAGAGACGCAGTATTGT.

There are a few counts of this clonotype. The J gene is TRBJ2-5, the V gene TRBV2; no clear D. The CDR3 is 11 amino acids. Trimming stripped 1 base from V and 6 bases from J, with 3 bases between. Per germline, CDR1 SNHLY and CDR2 FYNNEI. CDR3 region: CASSEGQTQYF. Written as DNA, the CDR3 is TGTGCCAGCAGTGAAGGCCAGACCCAGTACTTC.